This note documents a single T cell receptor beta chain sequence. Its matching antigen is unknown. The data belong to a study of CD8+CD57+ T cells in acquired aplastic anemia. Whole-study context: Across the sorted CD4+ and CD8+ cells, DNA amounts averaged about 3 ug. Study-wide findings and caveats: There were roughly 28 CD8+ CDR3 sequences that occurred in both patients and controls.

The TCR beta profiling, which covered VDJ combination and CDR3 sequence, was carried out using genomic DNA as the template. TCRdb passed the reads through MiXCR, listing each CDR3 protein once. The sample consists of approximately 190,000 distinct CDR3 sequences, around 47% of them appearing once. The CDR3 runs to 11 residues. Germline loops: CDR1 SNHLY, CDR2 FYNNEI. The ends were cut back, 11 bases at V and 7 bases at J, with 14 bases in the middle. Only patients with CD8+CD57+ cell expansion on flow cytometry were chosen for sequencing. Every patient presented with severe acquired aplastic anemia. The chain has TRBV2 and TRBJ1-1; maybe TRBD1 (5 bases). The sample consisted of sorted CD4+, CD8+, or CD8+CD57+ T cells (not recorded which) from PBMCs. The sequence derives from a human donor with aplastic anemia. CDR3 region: CAGARTREAFF. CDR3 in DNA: TGTGCCGGGGCAAGGACTCGTGAAGCTTTCTTT.